Below are 8 T cell receptor beta chains sequenced from a single sample in a study of shared clonotypes between healthy human individuals. Some clones are missing from TCRdb's copy, which holds only in-frame ones; the method was immunoSEQ multiplex PCR. The table lists about 490,000 clones, roughly 80% of them singletons, with roughly 13% in the top ten. Sequencing was performed on PBMCs. These receptors came from a woman aged 40 to 50 in good health. Some clones in this sample may be carry-over from other donors' samples.

This chain joins TRBV9 and TRBJ2-2; D unresolved. Between the trimmed V and J ends, which lost 0 bases and 1 base, there was a span of 4 bases. Germline V CDR1 and CDR2: SGDLS, YYNGEE. The CDR3 is 14 amino acids. The CDR3 DNA reads as TGTGCCAGCAGCGTAGATTGGAACACCGGGGAGCTGTTTTTT. This sequence encodes CASSVDWNTGELFF. The variable domain in full, with the rest retrieved from reference TRBV9 and TRBJ2-2, is DSGVTQTPKHLITATGQRVTLRCSPRSGDLSVYWYQQSLDQGLQFLIQYYNGEERAKGNILERFSAQQFPDLHSELNLSSLELGDSALYFCASSVDWNTGELFFGEGSRLTVL.

The genes are TRBV18 and TRBJ2-2, with D perhaps TRBD2 (6 bases). Per germline, CDR1 KGHSH and CDR2 LQKENI. The CDR3 totals 18 residues. The V and J ends lost 3 bases and 0 bases respectively, with 17 bases between them. The CDR3 region has the DNA TGTGCCAGCTCACCGTTAATCCTGACTAGTCCGAACACCGGGGAGCTGTTTTTT. Translating gives CASSPLILTSPNTGELFF.

In DNA, the CDR3 is TGTGCCAGCAGTTTATTGAGGGGGCTCAATCAGCCCCAGCATTTT. Translation gives CASSLLRGLNQPQHF. The V and J genes are TRBV28 and TRBJ1-5, with 7 bases matching TRBD1. Trimming at V came to 1 base and at J to 3 bases, leaving 3 bases not matched to a gene. The CDR3 sequence is 15 residues long. Looked up from germline, CDR1 is MDHEN and CDR2 is SYDVKM.

This clone showed up many times. Other DNA sequences in the same sample also yield this CDR3. This chain connects TRBV19 to TRBJ1-1, with D possibly being TRBD1 (5 bases). This CDR3 comprises 14 residues. Trimming removed 3 bases at V and 1 base at J, with 9 bases between. Per the germline V gene, CDR1 is LNHDA and CDR2 is SQIVND (reference sequence). CDR3: CASSIWQGNTEAFF. The CDR3 DNA sequence: TGTGCCAGTAGTATTTGGCAGGGGAACACTGAAGCTTTCTTT. The whole variable domain, remainder taken from reference TRBV19 and TRBJ1-1, is DGGITQSPKYLFRKEGQNVTLSCEQNLNHDAMYWYRQDPGQGLRLIYYSQIVNDFQKGDIAEGYSVSREKKESFPLTVTSAQKNPTAFYLCASSIWQGNTEAFFGQGTRLTVV.

The V gene is TRBV4-2, the J gene TRBJ1-1; D is perhaps TRBD1 (6 bases). In germline, CDR1 is LGHNA, CDR2 YNFKEQ. The CDR3 has 14 residues. V gave up 0 bases and J gave up 2 bases, with 7 bases separating them. This CDR3 is CASSQDRGNTEAFF. The CDR3 DNA follows: TGTGCCAGCAGCCAAGACAGGGGAAACACTGAAGCTTTCTTT.

Here the CDR3 reads CAWTAGPYEQYF. CDR3 bases: TGTGCCTGGACCGCGGGACCCTACGAGCAGTACTTC. V gene TRBV30 combines with J gene TRBJ2-7, with D possibly being TRBD2 (6 bases). Trimming stripped 4 bases from V and 2 bases from J, with 9 bases between. CDR3 size: 12 residues. Germline CDR1 GTSNPN, CDR2 SVGIG (reference sequence). Complete variable domain (other parts from reference TRBV30 and TRBJ2-7): SQTIHQWPATLVQPVGSPLSLECTVEGTSNPNLYWYRQAAGRGLQLLFYSVGIGQISSEVPQNLSASRPQDRQFILSSKKLLLSDSGFYLCAWTAGPYEQYFGPGTRLTVT.

In DNA, the CDR3 is TGTGCCAGCAGCTTAACGTTGTCCGGTGAGCAGTTCTTC. Translated, it gives CASSLTLSGEQFF. J is TRBJ2-1 and V is TRBV7-3, with D uncertain. V was cut by 0 bases and J by 9 bases, with 9 bases left in between. Germline CDR1 reads SGHTA; CDR2 reads FQGTGA. CDR3 length: 13 residues.

The chain couples TRBV2 to TRBJ1-2, with D possibly matching TRBD1 (6 bases). The germline CDR1 and CDR2 sequences are SNHLY and FYNNEI. The CDR3 is 12 residues long. V lost 6 bases and J 7 bases, leaving 12 bases between the germline ends. The chain's CDR3 is CASRETGFGYTF. The CDR3 DNA reads TGTGCCAGCAGAGAGACAGGTTTTGGCTACACCTTC.